What follows are 32 T cell receptor beta chains derived from one specimen sequenced in a study of T cell changes during pregnancy in multiple sclerosis. Assay used: immunoSEQ multiplex PCR; TCRdb lists only in-frame clones, some missing. This repertoire shows tens of thousands of clones, 90% to 95% found once; its top ten account for less than 4%. The starting material was CD8+ T cells from peripheral blood mononuclear cells, obtained in the third trimester of pregnancy. Receptor source: a female donor with multiple sclerosis, enrolled in a pregnancy study.

This chain links TRBV4-3 with TRBJ2-7; tentatively, D is TRBD1 (7 bases). V was pared by 4 bases and J by 0 bases, with 19 bases between. This CDR3 is 17 amino acids long. CDR1 is LGHNA, CDR2 YSLEER, per germline. The CDR3 spells CASSPEWTGGVSYEQYF. The CDR3 DNA reads TGCGCCAGCAGCCCTGAATGGACAGGCGGGGTCTCCTACGAGCAGTACTTC.

The chain is built from TRBV28 and TRBJ2-5; 7 bases are a match to TRBD2. The CDR3 is 17 amino acids. Germline V gene data show CDR1 as MDHEN and CDR2 as SYDVKM. V was clipped by 7 bases and J by 0 bases; unmatched bases: 14. CDR3 sequence reads: CASKKPRASGYQETQYF. The CDR3 nucleotides are TGTGCCAGCAAAAAGCCTCGGGCTAGCGGTTACCAAGAGACCCAGTACTTC. The whole variable domain, remainder taken from reference TRBV28 and TRBJ2-5, is DVKVTQSSRYLVKRTGEKVFLECVQDMDHENMFWYRQDPGLGLRLIYFSYDVKMKEKGDIPEGYSVSREKKERFSLILESASTNQTSMYLCASKKPRASGYQETQYFGPGTRLLVL.

The chain combines TRBV15 with TRBJ2-3; tentatively, D is TRBD2 (6 bases). CDR1 is LNHNV, CDR2 YYDKDF, per germline (reference sequence). The CDR3 is 16 amino acids. Trimming left V 0 bases short and J 4 bases short, with 14 bases between. The CDR3 sequence is CATSRDSGDWADTQYF. Written as DNA, the CDR3 is TGTGCCACCAGCAGAGATTCGGGGGACTGGGCAGATACGCAGTATTTT.

V and J are TRBV6-6 and TRBJ2-7; 9 bases match TRBD1. V was clipped by 0 bases and J by 3 bases; unmatched bases: 0. There are 14 residues in the CDR3. Germline V gene data show CDR1 as MNHNY and CDR2 as SVGAGI (reference sequence). CDR3 sequence reads: CASSYSGQGYEQYF. The CDR3 bases are TGTGCCAGCAGTTACTCGGGACAGGGCTACGAGCAGTACTTC.

V is TRBV5-1 and J is TRBJ2-1; TRBD2 agrees at 12 bases. The CDR3 is 16 amino acids. Germline trimming cut 1 base from V and 8 bases from J; bases unmatched to any gene: 7. Looked up from germline, CDR1 is SGHRS and CDR2 is YFSETQ. CDR3 region: CASSLRGTSGFDEQFF. Here the CDR3 DNA reads TGCGCCAGCAGCTTGCGAGGGACTAGCGGGTTCGATGAGCAGTTCTTC.

This clone was seen just once. The CDR3 is CASSFTGGGQPQHF. The DNA for the CDR3 is TGTGCCAGCAGTTTCACAGGGGGGGGTCAGCCCCAGCATTTT. J is TRBJ1-5 and V is TRBV28; TRBD1 matches 8 bases. The CDR3 length is 14 residues. V lost 3 bases to trimming and J lost 6 bases; unmatched junction nucleotides: 4. Germline lookup yields CDR1 MDHEN and CDR2 SYDVKM.

The chain employs TRBV28 and TRBJ2-2, with TRBD1 identical over 7 bases. The length of the CDR3 is 15 residues. Per the germline V gene, CDR1 is MDHEN and CDR2 is SYDVKM. The junction had 2 bases not matched to a gene; V was cut back by 4 bases and J by 0 bases. The CDR3 spells CASSSGQANTGELFF. The CDR3, as DNA: TGTGCCAGCAGTTCCGGACAGGCGAACACCGGGGAGCTGTTTTTT.

The V call is TRBV4-2, the J call TRBJ1-1; no clear D gene. Germline CDR1 and CDR2: LGHNA and YNFKEQ. This CDR3 region has 14 residues. The V and J ends lost 5 bases and 2 bases respectively, with 12 bases between them. The CDR3 loop reads CASSSAGSNTEAFF. CDR3 in DNA: TGTGCCAGCAGCTCCGCCGGTAGTAACACTGAAGCTTTCTTT.

The chain uses TRBV2 and TRBJ2-7, with D unresolved. The germline V gene encodes CDR1 SNHLY and CDR2 FYNNEI. V lost 7 bases to trimming and J lost 1 base, with 14 bases between them. This CDR3 has 14 amino acids. CDR3 DNA sequence: TGTGCCAGCAACTCGGAGCGCCAATCCTACGAGCAGTACTTC. Its protein product is CASNSERQSYEQYF.

This chain links TRBV28 with TRBJ1-5; D possibly corresponds to TRBD1 (6 bases). Germline V gives CDR1 MDHEN, CDR2 SYDVKM. The V end was cut by 6 bases, the J end by 1 base, with 19 bases between. The CDR3 length is 17 residues. The CDR3 coding sequence is TGTGCCAGCAGACCTACAGGGTTAATAAGGAGCAATCAGCCCCAGCATTTT. It translates to CASRPTGLIRSNQPQHF.

In its sample, this clone was seen once. The chain carries TRBV5-8 and TRBJ1-5; D remains ambiguous. Trimming left V 3 bases short and J 4 bases short, with 8 bases between. The CDR3 sequence is 13 residues long. CDR1 SGHTS and CDR2 YDEGEE come from the germline V gene. The CDR3 reads CASSWTPNQPQHF. The CDR3 region has the DNA TGTGCCAGCAGCTGGACTCCTAATCAGCCCCAGCATTTT.

The chain links TRBV4-2 to TRBJ2-7; 12 nucleotides match TRBD2. Trimming cost V 0 bases and J 4 bases; bases outside gene matches: 7. Germline V CDR1 and CDR2: LGHNA, YNFKEQ. The CDR3 sequence is 17 residues long. CDR3 region: CASSQDSLAGGSYEQYF. The CDR3 DNA reads TGTGCCAGCAGCCAAGACAGTCTAGCGGGAGGGTCGTACGAGCAGTACTTC.

The J gene is TRBJ2-2, the V gene TRBV30; 7 bases map to TRBD2. CDR3 size: 17 residues. The V segment lost 4 bases and the J segment 2 bases; nucleotides outside the gene matches: 13. The germline V gene encodes CDR1 GTSNPN and CDR2 SVGIG (reference sequence). The DNA for the CDR3 is TGTGCCTGGACAGGAACCGGCGGGAGAGTCAACACCGGGGAGCTGTTTTTT. It translates to CAWTGTGGRVNTGELFF.

This CDR3 is CASSPSQGSPYEQYF. The DNA for the CDR3 is TGTGCCAGCTCACCAAGTCAGGGGAGTCCCTACGAGCAGTACTTC. This chain joins TRBV18 and TRBJ2-7; the D gene is possibly TRBD1 (6 bases). This CDR3 contains 15 residues. Germline CDR1 and CDR2: KGHSH and LQKENI. Trimming took off 2 bases at V and 2 bases at J, with 13 bases between the two ends.

This rearrangement joins TRBV7-2 to TRBJ2-3, with a weak D call TRBD2 (5 bases). This CDR3 is 15 amino acids long. V was cut by 3 bases and J by 0 bases, with 10 bases left in between. Germline CDR1 is SGHTA and CDR2 is FQGNSA. The CDR3 here is CASSFVGISTDTQYF. The CDR3 DNA follows: TGTGCCAGCAGCTTTGTCGGGATAAGCACAGATACGCAGTATTTT.

The J gene is TRBJ2-7, the V gene TRBV30, with 8 bases identical to TRBD2. This CDR3 has 14 residues. V was pared by 4 bases and J by 3 bases, with 8 bases of the junction left unmatched. The germline CDR1 and CDR2 sequences are GTSNPN and SVGIG (reference sequence). CDR3 amino acids: CAWNDGTSVYEQYF. CDR3 DNA sequence: TGTGCCTGGAACGATGGGACTAGTGTCTACGAGCAGTACTTC.

The CDR3 is CASSQVTSTDTQYF. For the CDR3, the DNA is TGCGCCAGCAGCCAAGTTACCAGTACAGATACGCAGTATTTT. J is TRBJ2-3 and V is TRBV4-1; D is uncertain. The germline V gene has CDR1 MGHRA and CDR2 YSYEKL. Between the trimmed V and J ends, which lost 1 base and 3 bases, there was a span of 8 bases. The CDR3 loop spans 14 amino acids.

The V and J genes are TRBV29-1 and TRBJ2-1; no firm D call. The CDR3 runs to 12 residues. V lost 2 bases to trimming and J lost 4 bases, with 6 bases between them. Per the germline V gene, CDR1 is SQVTM and CDR2 is ANQGSEA. The CDR3 DNA follows: TGCAGCGTTGAATCCCGTTACAATGAGCAGTTCTTC. Translation: CSVESRYNEQFF.

The chain combines TRBV7-9 with TRBJ2-3, with D unresolved. The CDR3 runs to 15 residues. The germline V gene has CDR1 SEHNR and CDR2 FQNEAQ (reference sequence). Trimming removed 5 bases at V and 2 bases at J, with 14 bases between. CDR3: CASSRPVVDTDTQYF. CDR3 DNA sequence: TGTGCCAGCAGCCGTCCGGTGGTCGACACAGATACGCAGTATTTT.

This chain connects TRBV6-1 to TRBJ2-3; 8 bases match TRBD1. With 3 bases clipped from V and 3 bases from J, the junction kept 5 bases outside the gene matches. CDR1 MNHNS and CDR2 SASEGT come from the germline V gene. This CDR3 region has 15 residues. CDR3 amino acids: CASSDLDRVTDTQYF. In nucleotides, the CDR3 is TGTGCCAGCAGTGATTTGGACAGGGTAACAGATACGCAGTATTTT.

V is TRBV4-1 and J is TRBJ2-7; 9 nucleotides agree with TRBD1. Germline trimming cut 1 base from V and 5 bases from J; bases unmatched to any gene: 9. CDR1 is MGHRA and CDR2 is YSYEKL in the germline V gene. The CDR3 has 16 amino acids. The CDR3 reads CASSQVLGTGYHEQYF. The CDR3 nucleotides are TGCGCCAGCAGCCAAGTACTGGGGACAGGGTACCACGAGCAGTACTTC.

Notes on this clone: An end of the junction differs from the germline gene, which may be a read error. This chain uses TRBV6-1 with TRBJ1-5; no firm D call. Germline loops: CDR1 MNHNS, CDR2 SASEGT. The length of the CDR3 is 16 residues. The CDR3: CASSESPGNSNQPQHF. The DNA of the CDR3 is TGCGCCAGCAGTGAGTCCCCCGGGAATAGCAATCAGCCCCAGCATTTT.

The V gene is TRBV5-1, the J gene TRBJ1-3; possible D gene TRBD1, 5 bases. Germline V gene lookup returns CDR1 SGHRS and CDR2 YFSETQ. The CDR3 loop spans 17 amino acids. The V gene lost 0 bases and the J gene lost 0 bases, with 13 bases spanning the gap. CDR3 DNA: TGCGCCAGCAGCTTGGTGGCAGGGATCATCTCTGGAAACACCATATATTTT. It specifies CASSLVAGIISGNTIYF.

The V call is TRBV9, the J call TRBJ2-5, with 7 bases that match TRBD1. CDR1 and CDR2 from the germline V gene are SGDLS and YYNGEE. Trimming took 4 bases from V and 4 from J; bases not matched to a gene: 7. This CDR3 region has 14 residues. CDR3 region: CASSPGDSVETQYF. DNA for the CDR3: TGTGCCAGCAGCCCCGGGGACAGTGTAGAGACCCAGTACTTC.

There are a few counts of this clone. The chain is built from TRBV28 and TRBJ1-5, with TRBD1 identical over 9 bases. The CDR3 covers 17 residues. The V gene's germline CDR1 is MDHEN and CDR2 SYDVKM. Germline trimming cut 6 bases from V and 2 bases from J; bases unmatched to any gene: 11. The CDR3 loop reads CASRTPGQGSGNQPQHF. Written as DNA, the CDR3 is TGTGCCAGCAGGACTCCGGGACAGGGATCTGGCAATCAGCCCCAGCATTTT.

This chain connects TRBV13 to TRBJ2-1; 8 bases line up with TRBD2. The CDR3 loop spans 15 amino acids. The germline CDR1 and CDR2 sequences are PRHDT and FYEKMQ (reference sequence). Germline trimming cut 5 bases from V and 9 bases from J; bases unmatched to any gene: 12. CDR3 sequence reads: CASSRSGEGQSEQFF. The CDR3 DNA sequence: TGTGCCAGCAGCCGTAGCGGGGAGGGGCAATCTGAGCAGTTCTTC.

V usage is TRBV27 and J usage is TRBJ2-1, with 7 bases identical to TRBD2. The ends lost 3 bases at V and 4 bases at J; junction bases unmatched: 3. The CDR3 covers 14 residues. Germline V gene sequence: CDR1 MNHEY, CDR2 SMNVEV (reference sequence). The CDR3 here is CASSLQAGYNEQFF. The CDR3 DNA sequence: TGTGCCAGCAGTTTGCAAGCGGGGTACAATGAGCAGTTCTTC.

This clone showed up just once. V gene TRBV28 combines with J gene TRBJ2-5; 9 bases map to TRBD2. Germline trimming cut 7 bases from V and 1 base from J; bases unmatched to any gene: 16. In germline, CDR1 is MDHEN, CDR2 SYDVKM. The CDR3 contains 18 residues. CDR3 sequence: CASTGMVAGAPIQETQYF. CDR3 bases: TGTGCCAGCACTGGAATGGTAGCGGGAGCCCCTATCCAAGAGACCCAGTACTTC.

V gene TRBV7-9 combines with J gene TRBJ2-7; 10 bases are a match to TRBD1. CDR3 length equals 15 residues. Germline V gene lookup returns CDR1 SEHNR and CDR2 FQNEAQ (reference sequence). Trimming took 5 bases from V and 2 from J; bases not matched to a gene: 6. CDR3 in DNA: TGTGCCAGCAGCCTCCGGGACAGGGGCCCCTACGAGCAGTACTTC. Its protein is CASSLRDRGPYEQYF.

The chain has TRBV30 and TRBJ2-1; the D is unclear. The CDR3 spans 14 residues. Trimming took 2 bases from V and 5 from J, leaving 13 bases between them. Looked up from germline, CDR1 is GTSNPN and CDR2 is SVGIG (reference sequence). CDR3 sequence reads: CAWSSSQIHNEQFF. DNA for the CDR3: TGTGCCTGGAGTTCGTCACAAATCCACAATGAGCAGTTCTTC. The full variable domain, completed using reference TRBV30 and TRBJ2-1, is SQTIHQWPATLVQPVGSPLSLECTVEGTSNPNLYWYRQAAGRGLQLLFYSVGIGQISSEVPQNLSASRPQDRQFILSSKKLLLSDSGFYLCAWSSSQIHNEQFFGPGTRLTVL.

The CDR3 loop reads CASSFEGTGSINEQFF. CDR3 coding DNA: TGTGCCAGCAGCTTTGAGGGGACAGGGTCGATCAATGAGCAGTTCTTC. This chain links TRBV7-9 with TRBJ2-1; 9 nucleotides agree with TRBD1. This CDR3 is built from 16 residues. Germline-derived CDR1 and CDR2 are SEHNR and FQNEAQ (reference sequence). V lost 3 bases, J lost 6 bases, and 9 bases stayed unmatched.

V usage is TRBV6-5 and J usage is TRBJ2-5; D is unclear. Gene TRBJ2-7 matches the end of the DNA better, so the J call may be wrong. CDR3 size: 14 residues. Germline assignment: CDR1 MNHEY and CDR2 SVGAGI. In nucleotides, the CDR3 is TGTGCCAGCAGTTCCCCTGAGTTCTCCTACGAGCAGTACTTC. Encoded protein: CASSSPEFSYEQYF.